The TCR beta chain under discussion was sequenced for a study of Graves' ophthalmopathy and Graves' hyperthyroidism. Findings of the study overall: Prediction of ophthalmopathy progression reached around 71% sensitivity and about 72% specificity. Discrimination between ophthalmopathy and stable hyperthyroidism by a 13-signature model showed approximately 89% sensitivity and 65% to 84% specificity. Blood also harbored most expanded thyroid clonotypes above 0.001 frequency.

In germline, CDR1 is DFQATT, CDR2 SNEGSKA (reference sequence). V lost 6 bases, J lost 3 bases, and 11 bases lay in between. The CDR3 extends over 12 amino acids. New diagnoses, under 2 months' duration, and ages 18 to 65 characterized the hyperthyroidism patients. Amplification from RNA transcripts yielded the TCR beta CDR3 regions. HTBI primers were employed in first-round RT-PCR, then a second-round multiplex PCR followed. MiXCR, applied by TCRdb to the multiplex PCR reads, yields one record per CDR3 protein. This sample has approximately 1.2 million distinct CDR3 sequences, with 35% to 40% found just once. Notes on this clonotype: Its antigen remains unknown.

Sample: peripheral blood or thyroid tissue (not recorded which). This TCR was sampled from an adult man with Graves' hyperthyroidism. The J gene is TRBJ1-2, the V gene TRBV20-1, with a possible D match to TRBD1 (5 bases). CDR3 sequence: CSASRVDYGYTF. CDR3 sequence (DNA): TGCAGTGCGAGCAGGGTGGACTATGGCTACACCTTC.